This T cell receptor beta chain was sequenced in a study of blood T cell repertoires in COVID-19. Study background: Sources were T cells, B-cell-depleted T cells, or PBMCs; the material itself was cDNA or gDNA.

The ends lost 1 base at V and 3 bases at J; junction bases unmatched: 1. The germline V gene encodes CDR1 KGHDR and CDR2 SFDVKD. This CDR3 comprises 14 residues. The protocol was immunoSEQ multiplex PCR, while the TCRdb copy is restricted to in-frame clones and leaves out a portion. The table lists more than 300,000 clones, more than 70% of them singletons. The chain couples TRBV24-1 to TRBJ1-2, with 7 nucleotides matching TRBD1. The sequencing input was peripheral blood. This clonotype was sampled from a young man who had recovered from COVID-19. CDR3 residues: CATSDFDRDYGYTF. The CDR3, as DNA: TGTGCCACCAGTGATTTCGACAGGGACTATGGCTACACCTTC.